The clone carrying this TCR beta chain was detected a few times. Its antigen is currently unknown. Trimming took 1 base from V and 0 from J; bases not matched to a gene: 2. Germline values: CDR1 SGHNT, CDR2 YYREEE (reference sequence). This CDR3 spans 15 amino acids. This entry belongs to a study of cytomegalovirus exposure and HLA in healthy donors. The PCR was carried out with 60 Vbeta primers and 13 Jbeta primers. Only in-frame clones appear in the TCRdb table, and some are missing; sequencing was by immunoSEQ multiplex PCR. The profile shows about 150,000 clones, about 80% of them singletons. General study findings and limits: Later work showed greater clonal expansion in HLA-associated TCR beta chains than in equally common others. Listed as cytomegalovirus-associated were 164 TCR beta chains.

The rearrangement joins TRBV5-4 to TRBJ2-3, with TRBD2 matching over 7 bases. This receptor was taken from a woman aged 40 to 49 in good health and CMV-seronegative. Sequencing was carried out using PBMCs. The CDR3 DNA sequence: TGTGCCAGCAGCTTGCATAGCGGGAGCACAGATACGCAGTATTTT. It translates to CASSLHSGSTDTQYF.